The clone carrying this T cell receptor beta chain was detected ten times or more. Its antigen is not known. Not a single patient had been given any form of treatment at any point before undergoing thyroid surgery. The CDR3 runs to 13 residues. The ends were cut back, 2 bases at V and 3 bases at J, with 8 bases in the middle. This specimen comes from a study of metastatic and nonmetastatic thyroid tumors. Looking at the study overall: Repertoire comparisons spanned blood and tumor or nodule tissue from malignant and benign thyroid patients.

TCRdb re-called the PCR reads via MiXCR. The repertoire holds roughly 22,000 clones, with 35% to 45% as singletons. Study results and limitations: Significantly greater TCR beta diversity was reportedly found in malignant thyroid tumors than in benign nodules (in blood and tumor).

The chain has TRBV12-3 or TRBV12-4 and TRBJ2-7; the D is unclear. Sequenced material: blood. This receptor was obtained from a male donor with papillary thyroid cancer or a benign thyroid nodule (not recorded which). Some clones in this sample may be carry-over from other donors' samples. As DNA, the CDR3 is TGTGCCAGCAGTTTACCCCCCAACTACGAGCAGTACTTC. Amino acids: CASSLPPNYEQYF.